The entry below gives a single T cell receptor beta chain sequence along with its context. The antigen remains undetermined. Researchers prepared the TRB cDNA libraries using 5' RACE with UMI labels. TCRdb re-called the 5' RACE reads; one entry per CDR3 protein, DNA not given. Its table lists 55,000 to 70,000 distinct CDR3 sequences. This sample is part of a study of CXCR3-negative and CXCR3-positive naive CD8 T cells. Notes on the study in general: Expression of CXCR3 was partially reduced after cryopreservation, and fresh PBMCs were used in most assays.

The material sequenced was memory CD8+ T cells from blood. The source is a human donor in good health. Some clones in this sample may be carry-over from other donors' samples.

The CDR3 sequence: CSARRGQGRPFPLITVF. The chain recombines TRBV20-1 with TRBJ1-4; the TCRdb D gene call, TRBD1, has no DNA to confirm it. This CDR3 is built from 17 residues. CDR1 DFQATT and CDR2 SNEGSKA come from the germline V gene (reference sequence).